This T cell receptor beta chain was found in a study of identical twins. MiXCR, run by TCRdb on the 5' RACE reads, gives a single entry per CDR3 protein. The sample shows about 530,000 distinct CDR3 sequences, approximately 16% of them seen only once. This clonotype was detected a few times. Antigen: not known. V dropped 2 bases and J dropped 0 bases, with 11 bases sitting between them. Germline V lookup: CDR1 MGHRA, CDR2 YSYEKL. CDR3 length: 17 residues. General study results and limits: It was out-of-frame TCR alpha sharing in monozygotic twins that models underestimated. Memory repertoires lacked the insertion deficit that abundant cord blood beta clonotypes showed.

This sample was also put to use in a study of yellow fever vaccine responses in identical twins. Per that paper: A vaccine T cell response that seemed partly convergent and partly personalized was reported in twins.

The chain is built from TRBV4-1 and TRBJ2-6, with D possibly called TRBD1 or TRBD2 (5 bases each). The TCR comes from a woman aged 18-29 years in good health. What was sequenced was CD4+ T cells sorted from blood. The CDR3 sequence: CASSQSPGSSGANVLTF. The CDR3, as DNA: TGCGCCAGCAGCCAAAGCCCAGGGAGCTCTGGGGCCAACGTCCTGACTTTC.